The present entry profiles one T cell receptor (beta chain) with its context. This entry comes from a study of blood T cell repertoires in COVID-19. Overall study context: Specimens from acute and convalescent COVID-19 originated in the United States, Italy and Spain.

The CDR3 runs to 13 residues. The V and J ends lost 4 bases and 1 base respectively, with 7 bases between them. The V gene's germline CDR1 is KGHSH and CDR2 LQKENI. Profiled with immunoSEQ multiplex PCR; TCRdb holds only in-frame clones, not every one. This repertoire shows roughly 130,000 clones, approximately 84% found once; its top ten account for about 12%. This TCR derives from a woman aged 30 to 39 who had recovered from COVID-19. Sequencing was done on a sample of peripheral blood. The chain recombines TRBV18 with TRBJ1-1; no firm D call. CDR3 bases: TGTGCCAGCTCACGGTCCGGGAACACTGAAGCTTTCTTT. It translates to CASSRSGNTEAFF.